The text below deals with one T cell receptor beta chain. What it binds is unknown. cDNA serving as the sequencing template came from extracted, reverse transcribed RNA. Assay used: immunoSEQ multiplex PCR; TCRdb lists only in-frame clones, some missing. The table shows about 94,000 clones, with 70% to 80% occurring only once. The germline V gene has CDR1 SGHAT and CDR2 FQNNGV. The CDR3 has 14 residues. With 4 bases clipped from V and 6 bases from J, the junction kept 5 bases outside the gene matches. These data come from a study of CD8+ T cells in alopecia areata. Study findings and constraints: Normal skin contains resident alphabeta T cells, and these are also sequenced in scalp samples.

This sample's treatment: oral pan-JAK inhibitor, 5-10 mg twice daily. The chain uses TRBV11-2 and TRBJ2-1; 8 bases line up with TRBD1. The TCR originated in a human donor with alopecia areata. Sequenced material: CD8+ T cells sorted from blood, taken at week 44, from a patient treated with tofacitinib. The CDR3 sequence: CASSSDRVGNEQFF. The CDR3 DNA sequence: TGTGCCAGCAGCTCGGACAGGGTGGGCAATGAGCAGTTCTTC.